This T cell receptor (beta chain) derives from a study of blood T cells in healthy people across ages. Study-level information: Template switching retrieved approximately one barcoded beta molecule for each two T cells.

A remark on this clonotype: The antigen remains undetermined.

Sample-barcoded 5' priming and a J-beta primer mix drove a second PCR of 7 to 11 cycles. A template-switch adaptor that had 12 random nucleotides put a tag on each cDNA molecule. MiXCR, applied by TCRdb to the 5' RACE reads, yields one record per CDR3 protein. The top ten hold roughly 6.3% of the sample, which has about 1.4 million distinct CDR3 sequences, approximately 63% seen once. This CDR3 spans 15 amino acids. The germline V gene has CDR1 MNHNY and CDR2 SVGAGI (reference sequence). Trimming took 6 bases from V and 6 from J; bases not matched to a gene: 9. Study-wide points: Naive T cell percentage and TCR beta diversity correlated strongly.

Aged roughly 6 to 95, donors were systemically healthy Caucasians from Russia. Sequencing was done on a sample of blood. The TCR originated in a man aged 18 to 29 in good health. The chain has TRBV6-6 and TRBJ1-5; TRBD1 matches 9 bases. The CDR3, as DNA: TGTGCCAGCAGCTCACAGGGGGCAGTTCTTCAGCCCCAGCATTTT. Its protein product is CASSSQGAVLQPQHF.